This T cell receptor (beta chain) was sequenced during a study of PD-L1 blockade in urothelial cancer. The wider study: Reported median T cell count for blood samples was some 140,000.

Profiling relied on immunoSEQ multiplex PCR, and the TCRdb table lists in-frame clones only, not all of them. This sample has tens of thousands of clones, with almost 90% found just once. The time point here: peripheral blood 6 weeks after treatment start. General study points: Those with durable benefit had larger increases in tumor-associated blood clones at 3 weeks.

As to this clone: Its matching antigen is unknown. Compared with germline, one end of the junction differs, possibly owing to a read error.

CDR1 is SSHAT and CDR2 is FNYEAQ in the germline V gene (reference sequence). The CDR3 contains 13 residues. The sequence was collected from a man aged 60-69 years with urothelial cancer. The chain joins TRBV7-7 to TRBJ2-1; D perhaps matches TRBD1 (5 bases). The sample was PBMCs, taken around atezolizumab (anti-PD-L1) treatment. The CDR3 DNA sequence: TGTGCTAGCAGCCCATCAAGGGGCAATGAGCAGTTCTTC. Its translation: CASSPSRGNEQFF.